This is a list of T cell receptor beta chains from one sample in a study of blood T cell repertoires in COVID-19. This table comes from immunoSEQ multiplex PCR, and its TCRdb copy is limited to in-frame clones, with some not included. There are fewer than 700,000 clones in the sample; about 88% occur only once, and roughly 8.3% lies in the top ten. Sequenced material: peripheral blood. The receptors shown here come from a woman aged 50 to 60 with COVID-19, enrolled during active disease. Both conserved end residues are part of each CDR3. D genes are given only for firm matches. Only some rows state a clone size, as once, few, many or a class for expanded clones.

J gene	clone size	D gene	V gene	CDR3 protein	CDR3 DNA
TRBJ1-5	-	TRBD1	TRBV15	CATSATRSGGGQPQHF	TGTGCCACCAGCGCAACCCGGTCAGGGGGCGGTCAGCCCCAGCATTTT
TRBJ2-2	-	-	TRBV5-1	CASSSREATGELFF	TGCGCCAGCAGCTCCAGGGAGGCCACCGGGGAGCTGTTTTTT
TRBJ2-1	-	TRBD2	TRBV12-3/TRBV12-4	CASSSGGVNEQFF	TGTGCCAGCAGTAGCGGGGGGGTGAATGAGCAGTTCTTC
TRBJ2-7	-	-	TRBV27	CASRDPGGLSSYEQYF	TGTGCCAGCAGGGACCCCGGGGGGCTAAGCTCCTACGAGCAGTACTTC
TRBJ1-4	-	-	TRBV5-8	CASSLESRSLEKLFF	TGTGCCAGCAGCTTGGAATCAAGGAGCCTTGAAAAACTGTTTTTT
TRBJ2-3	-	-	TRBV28	CASSRRGGLSTDTQYF	TGTGCCAGCAGCCGTCGTGGCGGATTAAGCACAGATACGCAGTATTTT
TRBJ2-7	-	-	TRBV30	CAWSSSRVAYEQYF	TGTGCCTGGAGCAGTAGCCGGGTCGCCTACGAGCAGTACTTC
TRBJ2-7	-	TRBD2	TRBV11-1	CASSPEGTSGGYEQYF	TGTGCCAGCAGCCCGGAGGGGACTAGCGGGGGCTACGAGCAGTACTTC
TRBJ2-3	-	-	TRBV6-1	CASSERDGLPQYF	TGTGCCAGCAGTGAACGAGACGGACTTCCGCAGTATTTT
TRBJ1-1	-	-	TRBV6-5	CASSTSGTEAFF	TGTGCCAGCAGTACGTCAGGGACTGAAGCTTTCTTT
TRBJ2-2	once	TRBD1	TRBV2	CATIRDRANTGELFF	TGTGCCACCATCCGGGACAGGGCGAACACCGGGGAGCTGTTTTTT
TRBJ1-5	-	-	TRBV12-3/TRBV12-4	CASSLGGDQPQHF	TGTGCCAGCAGTTTAGGCGGGGATCAGCCCCAGCATTTT
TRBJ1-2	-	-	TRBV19	CASSPQTGIRGYTF	TGTGCCAGTAGTCCCCAGACAGGCATTCGTGGCTACACCTTC
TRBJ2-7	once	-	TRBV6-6	CASSYSGRWYEQYF	TGTGCCAGCAGTTACTCGGGCAGGTGGTACGAGCAGTACTTC
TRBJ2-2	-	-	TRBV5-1	CASSLLAGRDTGELFF	TGCGCCAGCAGCTTGTTGGCGGGGAGAGACACCGGGGAGCTGTTTTTT
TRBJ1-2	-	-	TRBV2	CASSPGEGRYGYTF	TGTGCCAGCAGTCCCGGGGAGGGGAGGTATGGCTACACCTTC
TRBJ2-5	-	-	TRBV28	CASSILQEDGTQYF	TGTGCCAGCAGTATTTTACAGGAAGATGGGACCCAGTACTTC
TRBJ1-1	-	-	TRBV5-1	CASSKGGGRGMNTEAFF	TGCGCCAGCAGCAAAGGAGGAGGGAGGGGGATGAACACTGAAGCTTTCTTT
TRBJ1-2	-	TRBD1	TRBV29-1	CSAPRTGASYGYTF	TGCAGCGCTCCGAGGACAGGGGCGAGCTATGGCTACACCTTC
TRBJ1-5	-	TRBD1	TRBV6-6	CASSRSPGQGGQPQHF	TGTGCCAGCAGCCGATCACCGGGACAGGGAGGTCAGCCCCAGCATTTT
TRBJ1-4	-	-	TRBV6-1	CASSEYTPRGTNEKLFF	TGTGCCAGCAGTGAATATACCCCCAGGGGCACTAATGAAAAACTGTTTTTT
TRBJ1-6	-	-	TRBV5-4	CASSSTGPSNSPLHF	TGTGCCAGCAGCTCGACAGGCCCCTCCAATTCACCCCTCCACTTT
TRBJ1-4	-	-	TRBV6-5	CASSYWGEEKLFF	TGTGCCAGCAGTTACTGGGGGGAGGAAAAACTGTTTTTT
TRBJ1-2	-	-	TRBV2	CASRGDMGRGYTF	TGTGCCAGCAGGGGGGACATGGGGAGAGGCTACACCTTC
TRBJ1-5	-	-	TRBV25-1	CASKGKPQHF	TGTGCCAGCAAGGGGAAGCCCCAGCATTTT
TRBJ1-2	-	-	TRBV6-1	CASSEARANYGYTF	TGTGCCAGCAGTGAAGCGAGAGCTAACTATGGCTACACCTTC
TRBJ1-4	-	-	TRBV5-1	CASSSRDGREKLFF	TGCGCCAGCAGCTCTCGGGACGGGAGGGAAAAACTGTTTTTT
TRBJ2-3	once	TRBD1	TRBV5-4	CASSYRTGDTQYF	TGTGCCAGCAGCTACCGGACAGGAGATACGCAGTATTTT
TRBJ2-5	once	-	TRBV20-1	CSASRSGDIETQYF	TGCAGTGCTAGTAGGAGCGGGGACATAGAGACCCAGTACTTC
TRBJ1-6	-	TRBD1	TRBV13	CASSHSIFRRDRDRDNSPLHF	TGTGCCAGCAGCCATTCTATATTTCGAAGGGACCGGGACAGAGATAATTCACCCCTCCACTTT
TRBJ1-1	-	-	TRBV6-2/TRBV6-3	CASSYGHIGTEAFF	TGTGCCAGCAGTTACGGACACATTGGGACTGAAGCTTTCTTT
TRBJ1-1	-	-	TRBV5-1	CASSFSQEGTEAFF	TGCGCCAGCAGCTTTAGTCAAGAGGGCACTGAAGCTTTCTTT
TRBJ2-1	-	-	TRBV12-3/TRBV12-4	CASSFGGSNEQFF	TGTGCCAGCAGTTTCGGGGGTAGCAATGAGCAGTTCTTC
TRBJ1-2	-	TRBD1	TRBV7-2	CASSFAGTGYGYTF	TGTGCCAGCAGCTTCGCCGGGACAGGGTATGGCTACACCTTC
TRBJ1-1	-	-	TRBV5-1	CASSVTVLNTEAFF	TGCGCCAGCAGCGTGACAGTACTGAACACTGAAGCTTTCTTT
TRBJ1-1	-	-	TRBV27	CASSFQRASITEAFF	TGTGCCAGCAGTTTTCAGAGGGCAAGTATCACTGAAGCTTTCTTT
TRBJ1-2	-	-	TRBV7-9	CASSSRSGDYGYTF	TGTGCCAGCAGCTCAAGGTCAGGGGACTATGGCTACACCTTC
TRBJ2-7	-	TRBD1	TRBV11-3	CASSMGQGYEQYF	TGTGCCAGCAGCATGGGACAGGGCTACGAGCAGTACTTC
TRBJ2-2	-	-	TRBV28	CASIGGFGEPGGRRTGELFF	TGTGCCAGCATAGGGGGGTTTGGAGAACCCGGGGGGCGTCGCACCGGGGAGCTGTTTTTT
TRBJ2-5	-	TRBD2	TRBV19	CASSKRLAGFQETQYF	TGTGCCAGTAGTAAGCGACTAGCGGGATTCCAAGAGACCCAGTACTTC
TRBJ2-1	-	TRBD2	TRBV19	CAVLVTERGAYNEQFF	TGTGCCGTACTGGTGACTGAGCGGGGGGCCTACAATGAGCAGTTCTTC
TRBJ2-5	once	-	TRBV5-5	CASSLIGKETQYF	TGTGCCAGCAGCTTGATCGGGAAAGAGACCCAGTACTTC
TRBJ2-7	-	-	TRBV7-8	CASSRAGSYEQYF	TGTGCCAGCAGCCGTGCCGGGTCCTACGAGCAGTACTTC
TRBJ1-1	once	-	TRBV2	CASSEQGLNAEAFF	TGTGCCAGCAGTGAGCAGGGTCTGAATGCTGAAGCTTTCTTT
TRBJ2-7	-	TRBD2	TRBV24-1	CATSDLGGDEQYF	TGTGCCACCAGTGACCTGGGGGGGGACGAGCAGTACTTC
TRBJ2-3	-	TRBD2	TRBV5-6	CASSFSGAAQYF	TGTGCCAGCAGCTTTAGCGGGGCGGCGCAGTATTTT
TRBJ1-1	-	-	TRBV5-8	CASSLERGGTEAFF	TGTGCCAGCAGCTTGGAACGGGGGGGGACTGAAGCTTTCTTT
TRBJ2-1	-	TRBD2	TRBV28	CASSLTGTSGNNEQFF	TGTGCCAGCAGTTTAACCGGGACTAGCGGAAACAATGAGCAGTTCTTC
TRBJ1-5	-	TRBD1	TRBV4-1	CASSQETGIVKPQHF	TGCGCCAGCAGCCAAGAGACAGGGATAGTGAAGCCCCAGCATTTT